The 32 T cell receptor beta chains in this list originate from one sample, sequenced in a study of beta chain features in type 1 diabetes. Of the isolated RNA, all was reverse transcribed, and so the sequenced material was expressed TCRB transcripts. Some clones are missing from TCRdb's copy, which holds only in-frame ones; the method was immunoSEQ multiplex PCR. The data hold some 44,000 clones, with around 52% observed a single time. Sequences were obtained from Tregs from blood. The receptors were gathered from a woman aged 18-35 years in good health.

This clone was counted only a few times. This rearrangement joins TRBV19 to TRBJ1-5; TRBD1 matches at 11 bases. The CDR3 contains 18 residues. Trimming cost V 1 base and J 2 bases; bases outside gene matches: 7. Germline V CDR1 and CDR2: LNHDA, SQIVND (reference sequence). The CDR3 region is CASSIAVGTGGGNQPQHF. The CDR3 coding sequence is TGTGCCAGTAGTATAGCCGTCGGGACAGGGGGTGGCAATCAGCCCCAGCATTTT.

The V and J genes are TRBV7-2 and TRBJ2-7, with D tentatively TRBD1 (5 bases). The CDR3 covers 14 residues. Germline values: CDR1 SGHTA, CDR2 FQGNSA. The ends were cut back, 5 bases at V and 0 bases at J, with 11 bases in the middle. For the CDR3, the DNA is TGTGCCAGCAGCCTGATGACAGACTCCTACGAGCAGTACTTC. Translation: CASSLMTDSYEQYF.

This clone turned up a few times. The CDR3 is CAWRPAGTGDNEQFF. The CDR3 DNA reads as TGTGCCTGGAGACCGGCCGGGACAGGGGACAATGAGCAGTTCTTC. The chain has TRBV30 and TRBJ2-1; 10 bases align to TRBD1. Germline values: CDR1 GTSNPN, CDR2 SVGIG (reference sequence). This CDR3 has 15 residues. With 3 bases clipped from V and 5 bases from J, the junction kept 7 bases outside the gene matches.

This clone has a single count. The chain is built from TRBV4-1 and TRBJ1-1; D unclear. V lost 4 bases and J 1 base, leaving 10 bases between the germline ends. CDR1 and CDR2 from the germline V gene are MGHRA and YSYEKL. The CDR3 is 14 residues long. The CDR3 sequence is CASSPRGPNTEAFF. The CDR3, as DNA: TGCGCCAGCAGCCCCCGAGGGCCGAACACTGAAGCTTTCTTT.

The rearrangement joins TRBV7-8 to TRBJ1-1, with D tentatively TRBD1 (6 bases). Germline assignment: CDR1 SGHVS and CDR2 FQNEAQ. The CDR3 runs to 11 residues. The V gene lost 3 bases and the J gene lost 8 bases, with 7 bases spanning the gap. The CDR3 sequence: CASSLGQEAFF. As DNA, the CDR3 is TGTGCCAGCAGCTTGGGACAAGAAGCTTTCTTT. The variable domain in full, completed from reference TRBV7-8 and TRBJ1-1, reads GAGVSQSPRYKVAKRGQDVALRCDPISGHVSLFWYQQALGQGPEFLTYFQNEAQLDKSGLPSDRFFAERPEGSVSTLKIQRTQQEDSAVYLCASSLGQEAFFGQGTRLTVV.

This rearrangement joins TRBV5-1 to TRBJ2-5; D is perhaps TRBD1 (6 bases). The CDR3 runs to 16 residues. V was trimmed by 0 bases and J by 3 bases, leaving 15 bases between them. CDR1 is SGHRS and CDR2 is YFSETQ in the germline V gene. The CDR3 loop reads CASSLDHRTAEETQYF. CDR3 DNA: TGCGCCAGCAGCTTGGATCACAGGACAGCTGAAGAGACCCAGTACTTC. The whole variable domain, remainder taken from reference TRBV5-1 and TRBJ2-5, is KAGVTQTPRYLIKTRGQQVTLSCSPISGHRSVSWYQQTPGQGLQFLFEYFSETQRNKGNFPGRFSGRQFSNSRSEMNVSTLELGDSALYLCASSLDHRTAEETQYFGPGTRLLVL.

The chain joins TRBV7-2 to TRBJ2-5; a possible D gene is TRBD1 (5 bases). The J call may be wrong; the DNA end is better matched by TRBJ2-7. Germline CDR1 is SGHTA and CDR2 is FQGNSA. The CDR3 is made up of 16 amino acids. CDR3 in DNA: TGTGCCAGCAGCCCGCCCGATGGGGCCCGATTCTACGAGCAGTACTTC. As protein: CASSPPDGARFYEQYF.

The V call is TRBV12-5, the J call TRBJ2-1; D unclear. V lost 3 bases, J lost 3 bases, and 9 bases lay in between. The germline V gene encodes CDR1 LGHNT and CDR2 FRNRAP. CDR3 length equals 14 residues. CDR3 in amino acids: CASGFTTLYNEQFF. CDR3 DNA sequence: TGTGCTAGTGGTTTCACTACCCTCTACAATGAGCAGTTCTTC.

The chain joins TRBV29-1 to TRBJ1-5; tentative D call: TRBD1 (6 bases). Trimming stripped 4 bases from V and 3 bases from J, with 10 bases between. Germline V CDR1 and CDR2: SQVTM, ANQGSEA. This CDR3 has 13 amino acids. CDR3 DNA sequence: TGCAGCGTTGCAGGGGAGTTCAATCAGCCCCAGCATTTT. Protein: CSVAGEFNQPQHF.

This sequence joins TRBV27 and TRBJ1-2, with 8 bases aligning to TRBD1. CDR1 is MNHEY and CDR2 is SMNVEV in the germline V gene (reference sequence). J lost 4 bases, V lost 2 bases, and 6 bases had no gene match. The CDR3 extends over 15 amino acids. Here the CDR3 reads CASSLRTGRSYGYTF. CDR3 DNA sequence: TGTGCCAGCAGTTTACGGACAGGGCGCTCCTATGGCTACACCTTC.

The V call is TRBV2, the J call TRBJ1-2; D might be TRBD1 (5 bases). The CDR3 length is 13 residues. From germline, CDR1 is SNHLY and CDR2 FYNNEI. V was shortened by 3 bases and J by 2 bases, with 7 bases between the two germline ends. This CDR3 is CASSDQGNYGYTF. The CDR3 DNA reads as TGTGCCAGCAGTGATCAGGGAAACTATGGCTACACCTTC.

The chain carries TRBV7-6 and TRBJ2-5; 9 bases are a match to TRBD2. The V and J ends lost 5 bases and 4 bases, in that order; junction bases with no gene match: 11. CDR3 length equals 16 residues. Germline V gives CDR1 SGHVS, CDR2 FNYEAQ. CDR3 protein: CASSASLAGRGETQYF. CDR3 in DNA: TGTGCCAGCAGCGCCTCACTAGCGGGTCGAGGAGAGACCCAGTACTTC.

The chain combines TRBV7-2 with TRBJ1-1, with no clear D. There are 14 residues in the CDR3. V lost 6 bases to trimming and J lost 5 bases, with 16 bases between them. From germline, CDR1 is SGHTA and CDR2 FQGNSA. The CDR3 reads CASRSAGLGTEAFF. The DNA for the CDR3 is TGTGCCAGCAGAAGCGCGGGCCTGGGGACTGAAGCTTTCTTT. The whole variable domain, remainder taken from reference TRBV7-2 and TRBJ1-1, is GAGVSQSPSNKVTEKGKDVELRCDPISGHTALYWYRQSLGQGLEFLIYFQGNSAPDKSGLPSDRFSAERTGGSVSTLTIQRTQQEDSAVYLCASRSAGLGTEAFFGQGTRLTVV.

The J gene is TRBJ1-1, the V gene TRBV30; D perhaps matches TRBD1 (5 bases). The ends were cut back, 5 bases at V and 5 bases at J, with 15 bases in the middle. CDR1 and CDR2 (germline): GTSNPN, SVGIG (reference sequence). CDR3 size: 13 residues. The CDR3 DNA follows: TGTGCCTGGGACCAGGGCCGTGGGACTGAAGCTTTCTTT. Translating gives CAWDQGRGTEAFF.

The chain joins TRBV7-9 to TRBJ1-1; no clear D. The CDR3 spans 13 residues. Germline-derived CDR1 and CDR2 are SEHNR and FQNEAQ (reference sequence). V was pared by 4 bases and J by 5 bases, with 11 bases between. CDR3 DNA sequence: TGTGCCAGCAGCTCCTTTTCGGGGACTGAAGCTTTCTTT. This encodes CASSSFSGTEAFF.

In its sample, this clone was seen a few times. The chain combines TRBV5-1 with TRBJ1-1, with D possibly being TRBD1 (5 bases). The CDR3 consists of 15 residues. The germline V gene encodes CDR1 SGHRS and CDR2 YFSETQ. V lost 0 bases, J lost 0 bases, and 9 bases lay in between. DNA for the CDR3: TGCGCCAGCAGCTTGGTCGCAGGGATGAACACTGAAGCTTTCTTT. It encodes CASSLVAGMNTEAFF.

The chain employs TRBV30 and TRBJ1-1, with D unclear. CDR1 and CDR2 from the germline V gene are GTSNPN and SVGIG (reference sequence). The germline V and J ends were trimmed by 2 bases and 1 base, with 14 bases remaining between them. This CDR3 has 15 amino acids. CDR3 coding DNA: TGTGCCTGGAGTACCCGCAGGACTACGAACACTGAAGCTTTCTTT. This encodes CAWSTRRTTNTEAFF.

This clone turned up a few times. The chain carries TRBV29-1 and TRBJ2-4, with D possibly matching TRBD1 (5 bases). Germline CDR1 and CDR2: SQVTM and ANQGSEA. V shed 6 bases and J shed 5 bases, with 17 bases lying between them. This CDR3 comprises 14 residues. CDR3 nucleotide sequence: TGCAGCGTGGATATGGGGCTCGGCGAAAACATTCAGTACTTC. Protein sequence: CSVDMGLGENIQYF.

The chain combines TRBV19 with TRBJ1-2; 7 positions match TRBD1. This CDR3 comprises 16 residues. Germline V gives CDR1 LNHDA, CDR2 SQIVND (reference sequence). The junction had 7 bases not matched to a gene; V was cut back by 3 bases and J by 0 bases. DNA of the CDR3: TGTGCCAGTAGTATTAAATGGGACAGAACTAACTATGGCTACACCTTC. Amino acids: CASSIKWDRTNYGYTF. Full variable domain (outside the CDR3, taken from reference TRBV19 and TRBJ1-2): DGGITQSPKYLFRKEGQNVTLSCEQNLNHDAMYWYRQDPGQGLRLIYYSQIVNDFQKGDIAEGYSVSREKKESFPLTVTSAQKNPTAFYLCASSIKWDRTNYGYTFGSGTRLTVV.

With regard to this clone: Its ends do not fully match the called genes, so a read error is possible. The rearrangement links TRBV6-5 to TRBJ1-4, with D possibly matching TRBD1 (5 bases). Per germline, CDR1 MNHEY and CDR2 SVGAGI. The CDR3 sequence is 13 residues long. The CDR3 here is CAISAGVNEKLFF. As DNA, the CDR3 is TGTGCCATCAGTGCGGGGGTTAATGAAAAACTGTTTTTT.

This clone has only a few counts. Being one base from a much bigger clone, this may be a read error. V gene TRBV5-4 combines with J gene TRBJ1-2; D unclear. This CDR3 contains 13 residues. The V gene lost 0 bases and the J gene lost 3 bases, with 6 bases spanning the gap. Per the germline V gene, CDR1 is SGHNT and CDR2 is YYREEE (reference sequence). CDR3 amino acids: CASSLAGDYGYTF. Here the CDR3 DNA reads TGTGCCAGCAGCTTGGCCGGGGACTATGGCTACACCTTC.

This clone was detected only a few times. This rearrangement joins TRBV29-1 to TRBJ1-1, with 10 bases matching TRBD1. Germline V CDR1 and CDR2: SQVTM, ANQGSEA. V lost 6 bases and J lost 1; bases outside the gene matches: 5. The CDR3 totals 14 residues. The CDR3 DNA sequence: TGCAGCGTGAGGACAGGGGGTAGGAACACTGAAGCTTTCTTT. Translating it yields CSVRTGGRNTEAFF.

The chain has TRBV30 and TRBJ1-5, with D tentatively TRBD1 (6 bases). This CDR3 spans 20 amino acids. From germline, CDR1 is GTSNPN and CDR2 SVGIG (reference sequence). The germline V and J ends were trimmed by 4 bases and 5 bases, with 33 bases remaining between them. The CDR3 loop is CAWKAPSQGKIALWDQPQHF. The CDR3, as DNA: TGTGCCTGGAAGGCACCGAGTCAGGGGAAGATCGCGTTATGGGATCAGCCCCAGCATTTT.

V and J are TRBV28 and TRBJ1-5; TRBD1 aligns across 9 bases. Germline V gene lookup returns CDR1 MDHEN and CDR2 SYDVKM. The CDR3 has 15 residues. Losses at the gene ends were 5 bases for V and 7 bases for J; bases not matched to a gene: 9. The CDR3 is CASSPGTGFGQPQHF. The CDR3 DNA follows: TGTGCCAGCAGTCCGGGGACAGGGTTTGGGCAGCCCCAGCATTTT.

The V call is TRBV28, the J call TRBJ2-1; 9 nucleotides align to TRBD1. Germline V gene sequence: CDR1 MDHEN, CDR2 SYDVKM. Trimming cost V 6 bases and J 2 bases; bases outside gene matches: 5. The CDR3 is made up of 15 amino acids. CDR3 protein: CASRGGQGTYNEQFF. The CDR3 region has the DNA TGTGCCAGCAGGGGTGGACAGGGGACCTACAATGAGCAGTTCTTC.

This sequence joins TRBV5-1 and TRBJ2-1; 9 nucleotides agree with TRBD2. The CDR3 spans 15 residues. The J segment lost 7 bases and the V segment lost 3 bases, leaving 8 bases of the junction unmatched. Germline V CDR1 and CDR2: SGHRS, YFSETQ. The CDR3 DNA follows: TGCGCCAGCAGCTCTTTAGCGGGAGTTAAGAATGAGCAGTTCTTC. Translating gives CASSSLAGVKNEQFF.

V usage is TRBV27 and J usage is TRBJ2-7, with D maybe TRBD2 (5 bases). This CDR3 comprises 13 residues. Germline V gene data show CDR1 as MNHEY and CDR2 as SMNVEV (reference sequence). The germline V and J ends were trimmed by 2 bases and 3 bases, with 8 bases remaining between them. DNA for the CDR3: TGTGCCAGCAGTTTAATACTAGGCTACGAGCAGTACTTC. Its translation: CASSLILGYEQYF.

The chain combines TRBV7-3 with TRBJ2-3; 8 positions match TRBD1. CDR1 and CDR2 from the germline V gene are SGHTA and FQGTGA. Unmatched junction bases numbered 11, after V lost 5 bases and J lost 4 bases. The CDR3 consists of 16 residues. CDR3 sequence: CASSPLGTGGPDTQYF. The CDR3 bases are TGTGCCAGCAGCCCCCTTGGGACAGGAGGCCCAGATACGCAGTATTTT.

This rearrangement joins TRBV19 to TRBJ2-1; the match to TRBD2 covers 8 bases. Trimming cost V 10 bases and J 6 bases; bases outside gene matches: 8. CDR1 LNHDA and CDR2 SQIVND come from the germline V gene (reference sequence). The CDR3 covers 13 residues. Written as DNA, the CDR3 is TGTGCCACCGGGGGGGGGTATCCCAATGAGCAGTTCTTC. Translated, it gives CATGGGYPNEQFF.

The chain links TRBV6-1 to TRBJ1-1, with 8 bases that match TRBD1. This CDR3 contains 12 residues. Germline assignment: CDR1 MNHNS and CDR2 SASEGT. Germline trimming cut 1 base from V and 9 bases from J; bases unmatched to any gene: 1. CDR3 residues: CASSEGTGKAFF. The CDR3 DNA sequence: TGTGCCAGCAGTGAAGGGACAGGGAAAGCTTTCTTT.

The chain carries TRBV7-9 and TRBJ1-2; 7 bases fit TRBD1. CDR1 is SEHNR, CDR2 FQNEAQ, per germline (reference sequence). V gave up 5 bases and J gave up 2 bases; unmatched junction bases: 5. The CDR3 loop spans 14 amino acids. The CDR3 loop is CASSPMTGNYGYTF. The DNA of the CDR3 is TGTGCCAGCAGCCCAATGACAGGGAACTATGGCTACACCTTC. The whole variable domain, filled in from reference TRBV7-9 and TRBJ1-2, reads DTGVSQNPRHKITKRGQNVTFRCDPISEHNRLYWYRQTLGQGPEFLTYFQNEAQLEKSRLLSDRFSAERPKGSFSTLEIQRTEQGDSAMYLCASSPMTGNYGYTFGSGTRLTVV.

This sequence joins TRBV5-1 and TRBJ2-4, with D perhaps matching TRBD1 (5 bases). Trimming cost V 1 base and J 7 bases, with 9 bases left between them. CDR3 length: 13 amino acids. From germline, CDR1 is SGHRS and CDR2 YFSETQ. The chain's CDR3 is CASSLSGNNIQYF. Here the CDR3 DNA reads TGCGCCAGCAGCTTGTCAGGGAACAACATTCAGTACTTC.